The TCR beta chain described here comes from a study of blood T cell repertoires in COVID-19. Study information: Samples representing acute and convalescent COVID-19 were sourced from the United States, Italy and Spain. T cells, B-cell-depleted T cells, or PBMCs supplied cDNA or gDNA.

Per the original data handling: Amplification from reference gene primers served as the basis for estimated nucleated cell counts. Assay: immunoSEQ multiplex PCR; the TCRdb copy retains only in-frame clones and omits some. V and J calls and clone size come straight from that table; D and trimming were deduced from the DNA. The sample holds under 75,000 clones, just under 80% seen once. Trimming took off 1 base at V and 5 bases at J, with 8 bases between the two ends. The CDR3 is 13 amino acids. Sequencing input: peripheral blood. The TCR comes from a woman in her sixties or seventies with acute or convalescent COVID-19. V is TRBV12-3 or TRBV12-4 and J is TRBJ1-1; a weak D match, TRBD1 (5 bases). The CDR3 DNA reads TGTGCCAGCAGTTTAGTCGGGGGTACTGAAGCTTTCTTT. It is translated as CASSLVGGTEAFF.